The present T cell receptor beta chain was sequenced within a study of blood T cell repertoires in COVID-19. Turning to the study itself: Recovered status in Cohort 3 required two negative PCRs, clearance, or symptom resolution.

Germline V gene data show CDR1 as MDHEN and CDR2 as SYDVKM. The CDR3 length is 13 residues. Study processing details: Quantification of nucleated cells was approximated via reference gene primer amplification. Assay: immunoSEQ multiplex PCR; the TCRdb copy retains only in-frame clones and omits some. The DNA was the basis for D and trimming; V, J and clone size are from that table. This table has a few hundred thousand clones, 85% to 90% appearing once. Participants had their cohort set by participant-reported clinical history. As concerns this clone: The junction does not match germline at one end; this may be a read error.

The sequence was collected from a woman aged 55-69 years in a cohort exposed to, infected with or recovered from COVID-19 (not recorded which). What was sequenced was PBMCs or T cells enriched from blood (not recorded which). The rearrangement links TRBV28 to TRBJ2-5, with 7 bases matching TRBD2. The CDR3: CASSLGGRTRRDF. The CDR3 nucleotides read TGTGCCAGCAGTTTGGGGGGGAGAACACGCCGGGACTTC.